The clone carrying this T cell receptor beta chain was counted only a few times. What it recognizes is unknown. Germline CDR1 is MDHEN and CDR2 is SYDVKM. The CDR3 sequence is 14 residues long. V trimming: 5 bases; J trimming: 4 bases; junction bases outside the gene matches: 8. These data originate in a study of cytomegalovirus exposure and HLA in healthy donors. Overall study results and limits: Reports state that TCR beta sequences accurately predicted most subjects' HLA-A and HLA-B alleles.

Use of 60 Vbeta and 13 Jbeta primers characterized the PCR. Data came from immunoSEQ multiplex PCR; TCRdb stores just in-frame clones and leaves some out. The data hold over 130,000 clones, with around 81% observed a single time. Each donor's status was that of a healthy bone marrow donor. Source material: PBMCs. This receptor was identified in a man in his fifties in good health and CMV-seronegative. The chain is built from TRBV28 and TRBJ2-7; 7 bases fit TRBD1. CDR3 residues: CASSGEGQLYEQYF. The DNA of the CDR3 is TGTGCCAGCAGTGGCGAGGGACAGCTTTACGAGCAGTACTTC.